Included here is one T cell receptor (beta chain) sequence, with context. These data come from a study of blood T cell repertoires in COVID-19. In the study overall: Sample material is recorded as cDNA or gDNA derived from T cells, B-cell-depleted T cells, or PBMCs.

Measured with immunoSEQ multiplex PCR; TCRdb has only the in-frame clones, and not every one. The repertoire holds around 57,000 clones, with around 85% as singletons. The sequence was collected from a woman in her seventies with acute or convalescent COVID-19. The sequenced sample was peripheral blood.

The CDR3 loop is CASSEAGDGYTF. Here the CDR3 DNA reads TGTGCCAGCTCCGAGGCAGGGGATGGCTACACCTTC. The V call is TRBV11-1, the J call TRBJ1-2; TRBD1 is a possible D gene (6 bases). V dropped 8 bases and J dropped 6 bases, with 13 bases sitting between them. In germline, CDR1 is SGHAT, CDR2 FQDESV (reference sequence). This CDR3 comprises 12 residues.